The clone carrying this TCR beta chain was picked up many times. Its specificity is unknown. This CDR3 is built from 15 residues. Trimming removed 6 bases at V and 1 base at J, with 15 bases between. The authors prepared the TCRbeta library with unique molecular identifiers. Using its own MiXCR run on the PCR reads, TCRdb lists one record per CDR3 protein. Seen here are about 110,000 distinct CDR3 sequences, almost 6.5% observed once, and the top ten hold roughly 24%. This entry belongs to a study of T-cell reconstitution after alpha-beta-depleted transplantation in children. Notes on the study in general: From newly produced T cells came most of the T-cell counts and diversity one year after transplant. The study reportedly traced alpha-beta T cells about two months after transplant to several hundred expanded graft clones.

This chain connects TRBV12-3 or TRBV12-4 to TRBJ1-2; possible D gene TRBD1, 5 bases. The receptor comes from a male patient between 2 and 15 years old who had a stem cell transplant for acute lymphoblastic leukemia, so the T cells may come from the graft donor. This specimen was PBMCs, mostly from graft donor cells, taken 360 days after TCRalphabeta/CD19-depleted stem cell transplant. The CDR3 nucleotides read TGTGCCAGCAGCGGACGCACAGGATTTAACTATGGCTACACCTTC. It is translated as CASSGRTGFNYGYTF.